This T cell receptor (beta chain) was sequenced in a study of T cell clones after liver transplantation. As for the study in general: TCRbeta sequencing after a pre-transplant mixed lymphocyte reaction identified graft-donor-reactive clones, later tracked in post-transplant blood. Samples came pre-transplant, pre-randomization before withdrawal, and post-randomization after withdrawal ended. Broader study findings: Post-transplant, graft-donor-reactive CD4 TCRbeta sequences in blood dropped significantly in 5 of 8 subjects.

By share, this clone ranks as medium-sized (0.01 to 0.1%). Its antigen is as yet unknown. Some clones are missing from TCRdb's copy, which holds only in-frame ones; the method was immunoSEQ multiplex PCR. The table records about 11,000 clones, 70% to 75% of them present only once. Germline assignment: CDR1 LGHNA and CDR2 YSLEER. The CDR3 has 16 amino acids. The V and J ends lost 0 bases and 4 bases, in that order; junction bases with no gene match: 3. The chain carries TRBV4-3 and TRBJ2-6, with 7 bases lining up with TRBD2. This TCR was recovered from a human patient who received a liver transplant. A share of the T cells may be of graft donor origin. This specimen was CD4+ T cells from blood, taken almost 33 months after liver transplant. The DNA for the CDR3 is TGCGCCAGCAGCCAAGAAGCGGGGAGAGGGGCCAACGTCCTGACTTTC. It translates to CASSQEAGRGANVLTF.